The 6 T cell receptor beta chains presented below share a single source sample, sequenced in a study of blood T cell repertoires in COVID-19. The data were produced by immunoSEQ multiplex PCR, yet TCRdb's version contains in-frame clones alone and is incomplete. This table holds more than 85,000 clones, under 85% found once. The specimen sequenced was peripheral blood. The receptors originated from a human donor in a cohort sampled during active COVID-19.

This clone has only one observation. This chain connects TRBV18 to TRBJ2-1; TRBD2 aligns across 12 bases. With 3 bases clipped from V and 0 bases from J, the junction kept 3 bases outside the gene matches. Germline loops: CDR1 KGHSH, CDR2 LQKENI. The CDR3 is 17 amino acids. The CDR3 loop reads CASSPGLAGLSYNEQFF. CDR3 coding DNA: TGTGCCAGCTCACCCGGACTAGCGGGGCTCTCCTACAATGAGCAGTTCTTC.

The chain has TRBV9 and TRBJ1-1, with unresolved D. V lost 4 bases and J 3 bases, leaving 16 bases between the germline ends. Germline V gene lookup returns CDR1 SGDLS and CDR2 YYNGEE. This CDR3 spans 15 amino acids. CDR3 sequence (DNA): TGTGCCAGCAGCCCCCAGCTGGGAGTTTACACTGAAGCTTTCTTT. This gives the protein CASSPQLGVYTEAFF.

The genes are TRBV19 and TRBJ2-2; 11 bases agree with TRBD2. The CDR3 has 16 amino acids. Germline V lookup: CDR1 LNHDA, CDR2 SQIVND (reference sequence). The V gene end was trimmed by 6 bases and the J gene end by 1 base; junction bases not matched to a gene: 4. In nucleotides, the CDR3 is TGTGCCAGTAGCCTTGGACTAGCGGGGAACACCGGGGAGCTGTTTTTT. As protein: CASSLGLAGNTGELFF.

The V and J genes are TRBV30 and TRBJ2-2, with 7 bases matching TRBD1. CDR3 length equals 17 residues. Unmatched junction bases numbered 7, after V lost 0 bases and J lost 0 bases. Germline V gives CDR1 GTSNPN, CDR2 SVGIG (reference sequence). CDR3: CAWSVQGRGPNTGELFF. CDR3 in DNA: TGTGCCTGGAGTGTACAGGGGCGCGGGCCGAACACCGGGGAGCTGTTTTTT.

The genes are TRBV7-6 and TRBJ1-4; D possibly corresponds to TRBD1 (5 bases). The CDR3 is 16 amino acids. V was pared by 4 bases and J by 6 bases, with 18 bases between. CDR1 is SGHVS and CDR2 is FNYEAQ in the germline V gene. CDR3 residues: CASSWARQPQYEKLFF. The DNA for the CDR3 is TGTGCCAGCAGCTGGGCCCGACAGCCCCAGTATGAAAAACTGTTTTTT.

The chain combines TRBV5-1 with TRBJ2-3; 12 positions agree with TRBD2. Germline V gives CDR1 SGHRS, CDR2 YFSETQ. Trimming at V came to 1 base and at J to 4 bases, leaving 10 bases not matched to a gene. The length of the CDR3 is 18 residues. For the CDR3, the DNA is TGCGCCAGCAGCTTGTGGCTAGCGGGGGGGCATCCCCCAGATACGCAGTATTTT. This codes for CASSLWLAGGHPPDTQYF.